Listed below are T cell receptor beta chains from one sample, sequenced in a study of Ad26.COV2.S vaccination and SARS-CoV-2 variants. TCRdb's table, derived via immunoSEQ multiplex PCR, lists solely in-frame clones and lacks some. This table has 300,000 to 400,000 clones, around 81% appearing once. The source was peripheral blood, collected in a trial of Ad26.COV2.S vaccine versus placebo. The receptors were sampled from a person aged 18-65 years who received the Ad26.COV2.S COVID-19 vaccine or a placebo. Each CDR3 is given with its conserved first and last residue. A D gene is named only where the DNA matches it firmly. Clone size is stated in some rows and not others, as once, few, many or a class when expanded.

abundance	v_gene	d_gene	j_gene	CDR3aa
-	TRBV6-5	-	TRBJ1-6	CASSTHRGTGSPLHF
-	TRBV12-5	TRBD1	TRBJ1-5	CASGSRSRGHNQPQHF
-	TRBV5-1	TRBD1	TRBJ2-5	CASSLGQGAPETQYF
-	TRBV28	TRBD1	TRBJ1-2	CASSLLPGQGDGYTF
-	TRBV27	TRBD1	TRBJ1-4	CASSRTGFNEKLFF
-	TRBV3-1/TRBV3-2	-	TRBJ2-1	CASSQGRNEQFF
once	TRBV4-1	-	TRBJ1-4	CASSQVSNTFVNEKLFF
once	TRBV6-2/TRBV6-3	TRBD2	TRBJ2-7	CASSYSGTSGEQYF
-	TRBV5-1	TRBD1	TRBJ2-1	CASSLVAGTGVYNEQFF
-	TRBV7-3	-	TRBJ2-5	CASSLGADQETQYF
-	TRBV7-6	TRBD1	TRBJ2-2	CASSLRGQGIGNTGELFF
-	TRBV12-3/TRBV12-4	-	TRBJ2-7	CASSSESYEQYF
once	TRBV19	TRBD1	TRBJ1-5	CASSSRDRDDQPQHF
-	TRBV15	-	TRBJ1-2	CATSRADRANYGYTF
-	TRBV7-8	TRBD1	TRBJ1-1	CASFGGPGGSTEAFF
-	TRBV28	TRBD1	TRBJ1-5	CASSSPPGGRQPQHF
-	TRBV9	TRBD2	TRBJ2-7	CASSVSGSGGSSSYEQYF
-	TRBV18	-	TRBJ2-7	CASSPPSTGWEQYF
-	TRBV9	-	TRBJ1-5	CASSADHRMVRPQHF
few	TRBV6-1	TRBD1	TRBJ1-2	CASSGADRGIYGYTF
-	TRBV11-3	TRBD2	TRBJ2-2	CASSPPGGGPNTGELFF
-	TRBV5-6	TRBD2	TRBJ2-3	CASSLAGGTQYF
-	TRBV28	-	TRBJ2-6	CASTFFPGKGGSGANVLTF
-	TRBV25-1	TRBD1	TRBJ1-4	CASSEGTGRNEKLFF
-	TRBV5-1	-	TRBJ2-1	CASSLTQPNNEQFF
-	TRBV4-2	TRBD1	TRBJ1-2	CASSQGPGGYYGYTF
-	TRBV5-4	-	TRBJ1-6	CASSSLNSPLHF
-	TRBV6-4	-	TRBJ1-6	CASSDSIGDNSPLHF
few	TRBV5-1	TRBD1	TRBJ2-7	CASTFGQGYEQYF
-	TRBV21-1	-	TRBJ1-5	CASSRRLVGGPSNQPQHF
-	TRBV6-6	-	TRBJ1-2	CASISGSGNGYTF
-	TRBV10-3	-	TRBJ1-1	CATNRATSNTEAFF
-	TRBV28	TRBD2	TRBJ2-2	CASRMTSAVTGELFF
few	TRBV21-1	-	TRBJ1-6	CASSKEEHQPSYNSPLHF
once	TRBV6-5	-	TRBJ1-1	CASRPGAREAFF
-	TRBV28	TRBD1	TRBJ2-7	CASSFGTGVLYEQYF
once	TRBV28	-	TRBJ1-2	CASSLGTNYGYTF
-	TRBV19	TRBD1	TRBJ2-7	CASTPTGGGEQYF
-	TRBV18	-	TRBJ1-5	CASSPQRVGNQPQHF
-	TRBV6-1	-	TRBJ1-2	CASSDRAVRSGGYTF
-	TRBV24-1	-	TRBJ2-4	CATSDGRTDKNIQYF
-	TRBV5-1	-	TRBJ2-6	CASRARASGANVLTF
-	TRBV11-2	-	TRBJ1-1	CASSAVSGQLNTEAFF
few	TRBV7-3	TRBD1	TRBJ1-4	CASSRTGPGEKLFF
-	TRBV27	-	TRBJ1-6	CASSSQGRSPLHF
-	TRBV21-1	-	TRBJ2-5	CASGAWGVQETQYF
-	TRBV28	-	TRBJ1-4	CASRGRRRAQNEKLFF
-	TRBV18	TRBD1	TRBJ1-1	CASSPTLGTGTTEAFF
-	TRBV6-2/TRBV6-3	-	TRBJ2-7	CASSYSIYEQYF
-	TRBV27	-	TRBJ2-7	CASSSRGDTYEQYF
-	TRBV28	-	TRBJ1-6	CASVGRPVAYNSPLHF
-	TRBV10-1	-	TRBJ2-2	CASSSGTAPTVNTGELFF
-	TRBV6-4	-	TRBJ1-5	CASGGNWSNQPQHF
-	TRBV9	-	TRBJ1-2	CASSVVVLNYGYTF
-	TRBV7-9	-	TRBJ1-2	CASSLVSAGLSHGYTF
-	TRBV3-1/TRBV3-2	-	TRBJ1-2	CASSQDWGLTF
-	TRBV5-1	TRBD1	TRBJ2-3	CASSLGGGSDTQYF
once	TRBV29-1	TRBD1	TRBJ1-1	CSGHRGGDTEAFF
-	TRBV5-5	-	TRBJ1-5	CASSLGDGPRAQHF